This T cell receptor (beta chain) was observed in a study of cytomegalovirus exposure and HLA in healthy donors (TCRdb year 2017). Turning to the overall study: An earlier analysis of roughly 630 of the donors reported approximately 270 Gb of sequence data and approximately 110 million unique TCR beta sequences from about 200 million T cells. An early release that covered fewer than 750 HLA-typed donors contained around 300 gigabases of sequencing data and about 84 million unique TCR sequences. Of the 300 to 500 genotyped donors, less than 90% were placed in the genetic ancestry cluster associated with self-reported Caucasian donors. The study aimed to test whether cataloging public T cell receptors could reveal signatures of past pathogen exposure. The study profiled the T cell repertoires of 666 subjects by immunosequencing and related them to cytomegalovirus serostatus. Along with the 666-subject first cohort, a separate validation cohort of 120 different subjects was used. High-throughput TCR immunosequencing, statistical association of individual TCRs with disease status, and machine learning were combined to predict cytomegalovirus infection status. A later analysis re-examined previously published TCR beta repertoires from roughly 720 donors and added high-resolution HLA genotyping to investigate patterns of TCR occurrence. The later analysis used no new phenotypic data to find candidate immune exposures, relying instead on TCR beta sequences and their occurrence across donors. An earlier analysis of 500 to 650 of the donors applied high-throughput TCR beta sequencing to assess whether each TCR beta V gene segment acted as functional or pseudogenic. Donor age, sex, ethnicity and CMV serostatus were compiled together with the repertoire data. A later genetic analysis used genome-wide SNP genotypes for about 65% of the 666 donors, treating that subset as a discovery cohort. All discovery cohort repertoires had been generated using a single sequencing platform. Class I and class II HLA loci were covered by the typing at four-digit resolution. The number of typed donors differed by locus: about 620-640 for A, B, C, DRB1 and DQB1; some 500 for DQA1; some 610 for DPA1; and some 470 for DPB1. A handful of DR-DQ haplotypes were handled as single units for association and clustering because linkage in the cohort was strong. Among 398 genotyped donors of the cohort, an average of 235,054 unique TCR beta nucleotide sequences were sequenced per donor, around 20% of them non-productive.

To prepare the library, the immunoSEQ multiplex PCR assay was applied. The multiplex PCR relied on a mix of 60 forward primers for TCR Vbeta segments and 13 reverse primers for TCR Jbeta segments. A multiplex PCR assay on genomic DNA amplified the CDR3 region of rearranged TCR beta genes. The Illumina HiSeq System was used to sequence the amplified TCR beta libraries as 87-base-pair reads. Concerning the study's data processing: In a later analysis, tens of millions of unique TCR beta chains were counted across the 690 or so repertoires, and roughly 10 million of these chains were shared by at least two donors. Raw reads were error-corrected and collapsed into unique sequences by a nearest-neighbor algorithm in which closely related sequences were merged to remove PCR and sequencing errors. CDR3 sequences were aligned to IMGT reference sequences to assign V, D and J gene segments. For a sequence to be retained, at least a six-nucleotide match to both a V gene segment and a J gene segment was required. Rearrangements were classified as productive when the CDR3 lacked stop codons and remained in frame with V and J, and all other rearrangements were classified as non-productive. Following IMGT convention, CDR3 was defined as the stretch from the second conserved V-encoded cysteine to the conserved J-encoded phenylalanine. The earlier analysis of about 570 of the donors excluded any sequence lacking an unambiguous match to a single V gene segment. An earlier analysis of 587 of the donors called V segments functional above 56.7% productive rearrangements and segregating when the between-donor standard deviation exceeded 5%. To diagnose cytomegalovirus status from the catalog of TCR beta chain sequences, a statistical classification framework was built. In a later analysis, V and J genes were assigned by comparing TCR nucleotide sequences against IMGT/GENE-DB human TR gene sequences. The TCRdist pipeline was used in a later analysis to assign CDR3 sequences and most-parsimonious VDJ recombination scenarios. In a later analysis, each TCR beta chain was defined by its CDR3 amino acid sequence together with its V-gene family, and reads without a unique V-gene family were excluded. As a way to deal with suspected cross-contamination and a sequencing artifact, a later analysis dropped 592 nucleotide sequences that were highly shared and had low generation probability. A later analysis calculated a clonal expansion index for each public chain from normalized within-repertoire ranks of inferred template counts. In a later analysis, generation probabilities were computed with a VDJ recombination model fitted to out-of-frame rearrangements, and the resulting probabilities were checked against IGoR. Hypergeometric tests were used in a later analysis to score TCR-TCR, TCR-HLA and TCR-CMV co-occurrence, with a repertoire-size bias correction applied to the TCR pairs. To estimate false discovery rates, a later analysis permuted the HLA or CMV assignments 20 times. In a later analysis, co-occurring TCRs were grouped with DBSCAN, and TCRdist sequence similarity was added when clustering was performed within HLA-allele-positive subsets. For co-occurrence clustering, repertoires with fewer than 30,000 or more than 120,000 public chains were excluded, along with 5 or 6 repertoires with anomalous nucleotide sharing. Here the immuneACCESS table is served through TCRdb, limited to in-frame sequences with V and J called. Missing clones are a known gap in these copies; in checked studies unresolved V genes cover under half, and the rest lacks a known reason. For V, J and clone size, that table is used; D and trimming come from the DNA. The sample data list about 110,000 clones, and roughly 63% of these were observed just once. The top ten hold about 5.5% of the sample.

Trimming leaves V shorter by 1 base and J shorter by 0 bases, with the junction holding 1 base beyond the gene matches. The CDR3 measures 16 amino acids from cysteine to phenylalanine. CDR3 DNA is the only sequence kept; it has 48 bases, read in frame from the first base. Via the germline V gene, CDR1 is LGHNA and CDR2 YNFKEQ. In total, 500 to 700 healthy bone marrow donors made up the cohort. Cohort members were all nominally healthy when sampled, although unrecorded immune exposures were likely present. The donor was CMV seropositive and was included in the group of some 290 seropositive cohort members. A peripheral blood sample was provided by each donor, and peripheral blood mononuclear cells were used for TCR beta sequencing. The Qiagen DNeasy Blood Extraction Kit was used to extract genomic DNA from the blood cell samples. Points on this clone: Its binding antigen is unknown. No clone much larger than this one lies a single base away; base qualities are absent.

The study at large found these results: In a later analysis, more than 15,000 TCR beta sequences were associated with specific HLA alleles at a false discovery rate of 0.05. According to a later analysis, TCR association rates differed among HLA loci, with DRB1 alleles showing the most associated TCRs and HLA-C alleles showing the fewest. Because HLA typing was missing for some donors at each locus, association tests included only the typed subset. In a later analysis, HLA-associated TCR beta chains were found to be more clonally expanded and to have lower generation probabilities than equally common non-associated chains. An association between a missense DCLRE1C variant and V-gene and J-gene trimming of TCR beta chains was found in a later genetic analysis and replicated in an independent cohort. Immune exposure information for the cohort was limited to CMV serostatus. Compared with the 666-donor mean, donors in an Asian-associated ancestry cluster had fewer N-insertions in productive TCRs, according to a later genetic analysis. In a later analysis, several top co-occurrence clusters were reported to appear linked to parvovirus B19, influenza, CMV and Epstein-Barr virus. The 87-base-pair reads could not distinguish some IMGT-functional V segments, including TRBV6-2 and TRBV6-3, so those segments were excluded. In this cohort, only TCR beta chains were sequenced, and detectable features were limited by the absence of alpha or paired-chain data. A total of 150 or so TCR beta chains were listed by the study as associated with cytomegalovirus. Sequencing depth was assumed to be roughly uniform across donors in the presence/absence analyses, though that assumption may not hold. When HLA alleles, especially DR and DQ, strongly co-occurred, attributing TCR associations to individual alleles was difficult. Correlated functional status among segregating V segments might reflect linkage disequilibrium, but an unknown experimental factor could not be ruled out. Most CMV-associated TCR beta chains appeared to be HLA-restricted in a later analysis, and the HLA associations seemed to be driven largely by CMV exposure. Fewer than 20 rarely observed V segments, including chromosome 9 orphons, were excluded from the earlier analysis of some 590 of the donors because counts were too low. A few of the identified cytomegalovirus-associated TCR beta chains were confirmed in vitro to be specific for cytomegalovirus antigens. A further reported finding was that TCR beta sequences accurately predicted the HLA-A and HLA-B alleles for most subjects in the first cohort. A cluster of highly shared sequence variants was judged likely to represent a technical artifact of the sequencing pipeline. The classifier was reported to diagnose cytomegalovirus status with high specificity and sensitivity in both the original and validation cohorts. While some public TCRs were present in many individuals, most TCR sequences turned up only very rarely across donors. An earlier analysis of some 560 of the donors showed that most TCR beta V segments appeared in productive rearrangements either about 87% or about 30% of the time, which broadly matched IMGT annotations. It was suggested by the authors that the approach could potentially be generalized to other disease states and immunological phenotypes.

The receptor was isolated from a woman between 70 and 85 years old in good health and CMV-seropositive. Recombination joined TRBV4-2 with TRBJ1-4, with 8 bases aligning to TRBD1. The sample was PBMCs. The bases read TGTGCCAGCAGCCAAGGACAGGGGACAACTAATGAAAAACTGTTTTTT. Translated, it reads CASSQGQGTTNEKLFF.